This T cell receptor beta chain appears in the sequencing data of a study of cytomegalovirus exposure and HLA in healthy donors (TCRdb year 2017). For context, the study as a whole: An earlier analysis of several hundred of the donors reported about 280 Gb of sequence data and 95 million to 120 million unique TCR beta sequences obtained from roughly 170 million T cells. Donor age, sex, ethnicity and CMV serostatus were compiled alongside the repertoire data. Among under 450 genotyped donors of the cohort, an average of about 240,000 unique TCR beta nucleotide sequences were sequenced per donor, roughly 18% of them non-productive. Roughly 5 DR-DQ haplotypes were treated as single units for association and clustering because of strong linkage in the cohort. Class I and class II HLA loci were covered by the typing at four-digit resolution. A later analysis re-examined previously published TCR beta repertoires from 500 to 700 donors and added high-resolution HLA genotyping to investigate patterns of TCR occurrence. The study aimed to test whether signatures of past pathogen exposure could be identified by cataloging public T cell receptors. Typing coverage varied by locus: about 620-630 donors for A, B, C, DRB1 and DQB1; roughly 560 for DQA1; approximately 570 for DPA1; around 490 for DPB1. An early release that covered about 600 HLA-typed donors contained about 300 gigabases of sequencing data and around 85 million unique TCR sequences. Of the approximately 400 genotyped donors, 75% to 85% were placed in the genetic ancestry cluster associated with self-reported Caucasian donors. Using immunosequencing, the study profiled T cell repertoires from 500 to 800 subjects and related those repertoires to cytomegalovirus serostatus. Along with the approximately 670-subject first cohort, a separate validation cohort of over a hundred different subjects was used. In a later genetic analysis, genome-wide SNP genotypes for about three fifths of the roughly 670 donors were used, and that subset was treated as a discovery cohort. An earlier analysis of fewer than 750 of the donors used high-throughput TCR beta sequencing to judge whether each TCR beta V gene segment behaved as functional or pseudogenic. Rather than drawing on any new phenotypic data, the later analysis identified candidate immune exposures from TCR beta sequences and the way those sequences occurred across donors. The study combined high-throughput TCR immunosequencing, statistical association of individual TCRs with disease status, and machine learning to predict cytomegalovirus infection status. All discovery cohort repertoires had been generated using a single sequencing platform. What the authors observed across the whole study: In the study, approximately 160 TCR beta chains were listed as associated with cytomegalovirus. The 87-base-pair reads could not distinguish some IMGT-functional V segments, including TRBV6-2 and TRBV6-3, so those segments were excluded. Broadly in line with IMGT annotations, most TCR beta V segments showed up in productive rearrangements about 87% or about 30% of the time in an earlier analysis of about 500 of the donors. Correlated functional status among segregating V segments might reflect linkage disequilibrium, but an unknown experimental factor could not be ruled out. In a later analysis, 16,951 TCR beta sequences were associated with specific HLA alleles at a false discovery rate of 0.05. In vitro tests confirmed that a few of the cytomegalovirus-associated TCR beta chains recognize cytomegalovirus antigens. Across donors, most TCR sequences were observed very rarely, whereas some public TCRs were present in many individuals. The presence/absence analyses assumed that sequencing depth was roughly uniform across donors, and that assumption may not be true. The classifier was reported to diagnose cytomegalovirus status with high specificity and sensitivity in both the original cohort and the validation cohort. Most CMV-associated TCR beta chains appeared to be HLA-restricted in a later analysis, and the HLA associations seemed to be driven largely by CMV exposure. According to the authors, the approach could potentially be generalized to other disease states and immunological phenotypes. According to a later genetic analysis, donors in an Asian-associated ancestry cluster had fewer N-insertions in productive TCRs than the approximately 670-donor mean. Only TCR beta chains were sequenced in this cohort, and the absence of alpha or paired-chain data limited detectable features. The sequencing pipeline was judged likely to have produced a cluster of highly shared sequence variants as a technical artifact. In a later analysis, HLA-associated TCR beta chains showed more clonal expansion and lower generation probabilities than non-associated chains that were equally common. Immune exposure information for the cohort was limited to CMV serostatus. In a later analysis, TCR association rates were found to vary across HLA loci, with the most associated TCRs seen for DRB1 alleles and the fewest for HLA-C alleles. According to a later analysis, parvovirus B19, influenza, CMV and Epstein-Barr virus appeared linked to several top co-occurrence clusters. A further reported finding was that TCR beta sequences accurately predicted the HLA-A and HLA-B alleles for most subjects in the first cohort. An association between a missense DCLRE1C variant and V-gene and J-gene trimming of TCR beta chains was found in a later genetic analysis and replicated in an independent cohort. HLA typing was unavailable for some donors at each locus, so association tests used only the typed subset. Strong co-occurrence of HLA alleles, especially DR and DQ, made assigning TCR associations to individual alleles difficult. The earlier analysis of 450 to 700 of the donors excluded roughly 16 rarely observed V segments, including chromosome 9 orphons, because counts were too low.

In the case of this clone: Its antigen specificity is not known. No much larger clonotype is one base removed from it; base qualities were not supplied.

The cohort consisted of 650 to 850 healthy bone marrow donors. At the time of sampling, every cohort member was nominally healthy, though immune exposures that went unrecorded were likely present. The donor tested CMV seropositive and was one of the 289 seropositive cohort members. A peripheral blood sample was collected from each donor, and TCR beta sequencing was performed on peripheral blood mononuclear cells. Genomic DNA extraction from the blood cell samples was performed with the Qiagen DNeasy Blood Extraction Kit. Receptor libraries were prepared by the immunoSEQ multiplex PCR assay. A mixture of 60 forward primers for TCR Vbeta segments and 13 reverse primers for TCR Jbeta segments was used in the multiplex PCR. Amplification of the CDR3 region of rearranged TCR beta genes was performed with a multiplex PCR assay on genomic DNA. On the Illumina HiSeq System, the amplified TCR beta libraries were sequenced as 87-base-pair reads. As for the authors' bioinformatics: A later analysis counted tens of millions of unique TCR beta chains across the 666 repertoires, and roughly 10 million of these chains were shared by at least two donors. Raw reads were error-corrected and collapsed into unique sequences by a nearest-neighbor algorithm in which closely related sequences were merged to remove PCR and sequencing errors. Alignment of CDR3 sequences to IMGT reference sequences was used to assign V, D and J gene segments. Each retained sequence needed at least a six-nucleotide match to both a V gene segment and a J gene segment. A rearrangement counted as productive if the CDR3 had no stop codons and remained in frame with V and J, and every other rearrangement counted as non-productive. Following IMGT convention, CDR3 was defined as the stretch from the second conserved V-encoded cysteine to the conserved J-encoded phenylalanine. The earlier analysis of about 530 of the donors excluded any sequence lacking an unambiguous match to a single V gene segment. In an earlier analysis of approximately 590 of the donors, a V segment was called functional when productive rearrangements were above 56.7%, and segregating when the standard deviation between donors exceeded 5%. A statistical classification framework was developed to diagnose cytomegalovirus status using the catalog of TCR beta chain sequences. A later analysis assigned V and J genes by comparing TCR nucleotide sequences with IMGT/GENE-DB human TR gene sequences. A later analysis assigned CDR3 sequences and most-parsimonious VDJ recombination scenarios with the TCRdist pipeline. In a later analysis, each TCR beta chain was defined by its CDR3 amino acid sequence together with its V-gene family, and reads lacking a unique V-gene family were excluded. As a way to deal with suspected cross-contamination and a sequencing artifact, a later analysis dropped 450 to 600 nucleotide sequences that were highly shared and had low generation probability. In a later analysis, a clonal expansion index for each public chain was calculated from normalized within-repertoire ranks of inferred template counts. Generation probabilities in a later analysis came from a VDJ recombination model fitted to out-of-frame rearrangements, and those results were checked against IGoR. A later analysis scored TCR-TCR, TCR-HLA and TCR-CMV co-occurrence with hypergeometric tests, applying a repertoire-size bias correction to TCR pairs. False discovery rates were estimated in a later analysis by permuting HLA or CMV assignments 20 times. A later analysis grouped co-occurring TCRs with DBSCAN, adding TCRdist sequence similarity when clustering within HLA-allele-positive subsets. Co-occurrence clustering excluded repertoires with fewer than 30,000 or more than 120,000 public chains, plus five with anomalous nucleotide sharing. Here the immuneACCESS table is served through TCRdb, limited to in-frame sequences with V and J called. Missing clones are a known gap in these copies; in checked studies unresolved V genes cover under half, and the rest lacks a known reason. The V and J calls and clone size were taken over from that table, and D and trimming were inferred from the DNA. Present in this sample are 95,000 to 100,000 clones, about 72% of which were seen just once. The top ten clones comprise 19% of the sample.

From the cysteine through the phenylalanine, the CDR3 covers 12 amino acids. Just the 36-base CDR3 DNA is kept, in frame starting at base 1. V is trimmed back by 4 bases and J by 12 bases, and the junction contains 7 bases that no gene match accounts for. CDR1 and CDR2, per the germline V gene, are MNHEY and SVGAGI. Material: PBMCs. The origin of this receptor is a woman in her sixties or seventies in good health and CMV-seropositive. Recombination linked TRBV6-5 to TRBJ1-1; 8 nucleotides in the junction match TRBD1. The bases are TGTGCCAGCAGTTTCCCTGGGACAGGTCCTTTCTTT. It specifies CASSFPGTGPFF.